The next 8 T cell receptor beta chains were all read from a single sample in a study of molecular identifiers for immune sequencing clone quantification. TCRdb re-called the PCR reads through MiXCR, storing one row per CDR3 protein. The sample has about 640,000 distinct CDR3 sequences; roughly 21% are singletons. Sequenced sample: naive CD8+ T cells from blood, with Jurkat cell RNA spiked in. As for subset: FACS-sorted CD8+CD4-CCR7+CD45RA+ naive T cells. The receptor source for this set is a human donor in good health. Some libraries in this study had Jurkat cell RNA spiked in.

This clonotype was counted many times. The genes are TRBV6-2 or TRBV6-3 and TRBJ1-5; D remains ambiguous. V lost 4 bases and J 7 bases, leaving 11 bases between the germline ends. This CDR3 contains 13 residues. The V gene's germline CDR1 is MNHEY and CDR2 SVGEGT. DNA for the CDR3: TGTGCCAGCAGTTTATTCGTACAGCAGCCCCAGCATTTT. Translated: CASSLFVQQPQHF.

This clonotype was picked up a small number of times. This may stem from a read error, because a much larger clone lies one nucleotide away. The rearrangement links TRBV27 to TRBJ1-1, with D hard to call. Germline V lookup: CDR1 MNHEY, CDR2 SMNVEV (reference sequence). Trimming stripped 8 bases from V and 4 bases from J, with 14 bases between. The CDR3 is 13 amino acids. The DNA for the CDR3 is TGTGCCAGCCGACTGGGGTCGGGCACTGAAGCTTTCTTT. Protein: CASRLGSGTEAFF.

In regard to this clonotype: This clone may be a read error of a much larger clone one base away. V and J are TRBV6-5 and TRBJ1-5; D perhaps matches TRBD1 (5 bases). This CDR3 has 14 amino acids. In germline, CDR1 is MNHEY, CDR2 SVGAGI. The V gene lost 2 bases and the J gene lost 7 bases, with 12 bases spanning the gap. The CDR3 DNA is TGTGCCAGCAGTTACAGCGGACATGTGCAGCCCCAGCATTTT. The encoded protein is CASSYSGHVQPQHF.

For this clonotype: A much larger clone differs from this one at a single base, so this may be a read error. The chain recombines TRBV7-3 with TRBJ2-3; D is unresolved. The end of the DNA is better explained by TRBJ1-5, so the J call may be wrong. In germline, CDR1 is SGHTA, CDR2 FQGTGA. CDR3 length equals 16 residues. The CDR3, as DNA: TGTGCCAGCAGCCCCACTAGCGGGAGTGTAACAGATACGCAGCATTTT. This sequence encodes CASSPTSGSVTDTQHF.

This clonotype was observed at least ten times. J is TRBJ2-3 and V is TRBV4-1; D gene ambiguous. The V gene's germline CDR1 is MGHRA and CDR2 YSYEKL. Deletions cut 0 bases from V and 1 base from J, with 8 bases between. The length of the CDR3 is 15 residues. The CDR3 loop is CASSQEYPRTDTQYF. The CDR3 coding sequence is TGCGCCAGCAGCCAAGAATACCCACGCACAGATACGCAGTATTTT.

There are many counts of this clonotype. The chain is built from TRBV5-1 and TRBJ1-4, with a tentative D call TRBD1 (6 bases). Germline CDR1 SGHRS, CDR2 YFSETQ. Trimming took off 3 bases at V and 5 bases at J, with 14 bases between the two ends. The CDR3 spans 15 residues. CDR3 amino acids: CASSSPDRGNEKLFF. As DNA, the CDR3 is TGCGCCAGCAGCTCACCGGACAGAGGAAATGAAAAACTGTTTTTT.

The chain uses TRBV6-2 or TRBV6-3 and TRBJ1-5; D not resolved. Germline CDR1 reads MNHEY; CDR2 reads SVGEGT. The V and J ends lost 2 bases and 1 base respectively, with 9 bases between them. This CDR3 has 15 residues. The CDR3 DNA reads TGTGCCAGCAGTTACCGAGGAGGAAGCAATCAGCCCCAGCATTTT. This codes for CASSYRGGSNQPQHF.

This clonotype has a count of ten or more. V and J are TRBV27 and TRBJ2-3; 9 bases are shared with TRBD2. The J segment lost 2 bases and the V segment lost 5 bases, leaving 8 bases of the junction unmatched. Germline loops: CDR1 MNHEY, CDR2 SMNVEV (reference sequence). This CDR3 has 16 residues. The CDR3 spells CASSTLAGALTDTQYF. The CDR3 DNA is TGTGCCAGCAGTACCTTAGCGGGGGCCCTCACAGATACGCAGTATTTT.